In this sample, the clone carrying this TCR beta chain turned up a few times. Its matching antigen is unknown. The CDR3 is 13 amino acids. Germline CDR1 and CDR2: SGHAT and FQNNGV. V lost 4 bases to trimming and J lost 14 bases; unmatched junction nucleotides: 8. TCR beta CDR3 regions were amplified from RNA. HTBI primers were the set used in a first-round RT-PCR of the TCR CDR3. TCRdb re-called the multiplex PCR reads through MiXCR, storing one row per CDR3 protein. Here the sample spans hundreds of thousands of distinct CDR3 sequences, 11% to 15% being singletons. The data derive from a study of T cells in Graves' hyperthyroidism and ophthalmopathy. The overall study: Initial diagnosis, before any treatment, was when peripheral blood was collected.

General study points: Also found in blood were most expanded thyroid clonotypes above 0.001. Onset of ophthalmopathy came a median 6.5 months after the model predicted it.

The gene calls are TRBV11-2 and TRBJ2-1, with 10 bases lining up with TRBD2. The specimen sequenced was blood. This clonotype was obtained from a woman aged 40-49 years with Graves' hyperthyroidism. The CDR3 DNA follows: TGTGCCAGCAGCTCTCTAGCGGGAGACCGGGAGTTCTTC. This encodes CASSSLAGDREFF.